The entry below gives a single T cell receptor (beta chain) sequence along with its context. Its specificity is not known. The sample comes from a study of shared clonotypes between healthy human individuals. Regarding the study as a whole: The expectation was that sequencing depth would affect clonotype sharing among donors. A reduction in generation probabilities was seen for non-shared clonotypes relative to those shared by all four donors.

From germline, CDR1 is KGHSH and CDR2 LQKENI. This CDR3 spans 18 amino acids. V lost 3 bases and J 2 bases, leaving 22 bases between the germline ends. Method: immunoSEQ multiplex PCR; TCRdb's copy keeps in-frame clones and lacks some. The sample lists 2 million to 2.5 million clones; approximately 96% were seen once. The chain combines TRBV18 with TRBJ1-1, with D uncertain. The sequence was collected from a man younger than 30 in good health. Material for sequencing was naive CD4+ T cells sorted from blood. Subset meaning: CD45RA+ positively selected. Written as DNA, the CDR3 is TGTGCCAGCTCACCGCCGGGGAGACCCTTTCAATTAAACACTGAAGCTTTCTTT. Translated, it gives CASSPPGRPFQLNTEAFF.